This T cell receptor (beta chain) was captured by sequencing in a study of T cell repertoires in cytomegalovirus infection. The wider study: An indication of both CMV infection and matching HLA type came from public TCR beta signatures.

There are 15 residues in the CDR3. Germline CDR1 is DFQATT and CDR2 is SNEGSKA (reference sequence). V was cut by 0 bases and J by 0 bases, with 11 bases left in between. Study-wide points: Of the TCR beta families, the public ones yielded a cumulative frequency that identified carriers of CMV plus the relevant HLA.

TCRdb analysed the reads with MiXCR anew, one entry per CDR3 protein. The sample has a few hundred thousand distinct CDR3 sequences, approximately 22% seen once. Notes on this clonotype: What it recognizes is unknown.

The clonotype comes from a human donor in good health (CMV status not recorded). Some clones in this sample may be carry-over from other donors' samples. The material sequenced was CD8+ T cells from PBMCs. The chain employs TRBV20-1 and TRBJ1-1; D remains ambiguous. The CDR3 here is CSARDRPSMNTEAFF. The CDR3 DNA is TGCAGTGCTAGAGATCGTCCTTCGATGAACACTGAAGCTTTCTTT.